This passage covers 8 T cell receptor beta chains from one sample sequenced in a study of blood T cell repertoires in COVID-19. Using immunoSEQ multiplex PCR, the repertoire was profiled, and TCRdb retains in-frame clones only, with some absent. This table holds fewer than 350,000 clones, approximately 83% found once. Sequencing input: peripheral blood. The receptor source for this set is a woman aged 25-40 years who had recovered from COVID-19.

This sequence joins TRBV5-4 and TRBJ1-6; D may be TRBD1 (5 bases). Looked up from germline, CDR1 is SGHNT and CDR2 is YYREEE (reference sequence). V was trimmed by 4 bases and J by 9 bases, leaving 23 bases between them. The CDR3 has 17 amino acids. CDR3 DNA sequence: TGTGCCAGCAGCCATAATCAAGACAGCCGAATAGCTTCACCCCTCCACTTT. Protein: CASSHNQDSRIASPLHF.

The rearrangement joins TRBV9 to TRBJ1-1; possibly TRBD1 for D (6 bases). Trimming cost V 0 bases and J 4 bases, with 10 bases left between them. This CDR3 region has 14 residues. Germline-derived CDR1 and CDR2 are SGDLS and YYNGEE. The CDR3 DNA reads as TGTGCCAGCAGCGTAGCAGGGGCAGGCACTGAAGCTTTCTTT. It codes for CASSVAGAGTEAFF.

The chain recombines TRBV10-3 with TRBJ1-1, with TRBD1 matching 7 bases. Trimming cost V 3 bases and J 0 bases; bases outside gene matches: 10. Germline values: CDR1 ENHRY, CDR2 SYGVKD. CDR3 length: 17 residues. The CDR3 loop is CAISDGNRGGLNTEAFF. CDR3 coding DNA: TGTGCCATCAGTGATGGGAACAGGGGTGGGCTGAACACTGAAGCTTTCTTT.

The CDR3 loop reads CASRRGRSSSEAFF. CDR3 DNA: TGTGCCAGCCGGCGGGGCAGGTCTTCGTCTGAAGCTTTCTTT. The rearrangement links TRBV7-3 to TRBJ1-1; a possible D gene is TRBD1 (5 bases). Germline V gives CDR1 SGHTA, CDR2 FQGTGA. V lost 8 bases, J lost 6 bases, and 19 bases lay in between. CDR3 length: 14 residues. Looking up the rest from reference TRBV7-3 and TRBJ1-1 gives the full variable domain: GAGVSQTPSNKVTEKGKYVELRCDPISGHTALYWYRQSLGQGPEFLIYFQGTGAADDSGLPNDRFFAVRPEGSVSTLKIQRTERGDSAVYLCASRRGRSSSEAFFGQGTRLTVV.

V is TRBV10-2 and J is TRBJ2-7, with D unresolved. Germline loops: CDR1 WSHSY, CDR2 SAAADI. CDR3 size: 16 residues. V lost 4 bases to trimming and J lost 0 bases, with 16 bases between them. For the CDR3, the DNA is TGCGCCAGCAGTGGGCAGGTTGGTCTTAGCTCCTACGAGCAGTACTTC. Its translation: CASSGQVGLSSYEQYF.

This clone was found a few times. The chain recombines TRBV7-2 with TRBJ2-2; TRBD2 is a possible D gene (6 bases). The CDR3 has 17 residues. Germline CDR1 is SGHTA and CDR2 is FQGNSA. Trimming left V 0 bases short and J 4 bases short, with 15 bases between. In nucleotides, the CDR3 is TGTGCCAGCAGCTTAGCGCAAGTGGGGGGAGGCACCGGGGAGCTGTTTTTT. It encodes CASSLAQVGGGTGELFF.

This clone was counted a few times. The rearrangement links TRBV6-5 to TRBJ2-7; no firm D call. The ends were cut back, 4 bases at V and 0 bases at J, with 10 bases in the middle. This CDR3 has 14 residues. Germline lookup yields CDR1 MNHEY and CDR2 SVGAGI. Written as DNA, the CDR3 is TGTGCCAGCAGTTCCTGGGCAGGCTCCTACGAGCAGTACTTC. It codes for CASSSWAGSYEQYF.

The chain carries TRBV2 and TRBJ2-7, with TRBD1 as a possible D gene (6 bases). With 7 bases removed from V and 2 bases from J, the gap between germline ends came to 12 bases. CDR3 length: 13 amino acids. Germline CDR1 and CDR2: SNHLY and FYNNEI. The chain's CDR3 is CASTRTVAYEQYF. The CDR3 DNA is TGTGCCAGCACAAGGACAGTTGCCTACGAGCAGTACTTC.